This is a list of T cell receptor beta chains from one sample in a study of T cells in localized non-small cell lung cancer. The repertoire was sequenced with immunoSEQ multiplex PCR; TCRdb's copy has only in-frame clones and lacks some. The sample has roughly 1,500 clones, more than 20% seen once. This specimen was lung tumor tissue, taken before any cancer treatment. These receptors originate from an older male donor with stage II squamous cell lung carcinoma. The CDR3 runs from the conserved cysteine through the conserved F or W. D genes are given only for firm matches. A row's size may be missing; if present it is once, few, many or a size class.

>14|NA|TRBJ2-3|TRBV19|NA
TGTGCCAGTGGAAAAGGGGGGCAATGGTATACGCAGTATTTT
CASGKGGQWYTQYF
>15|medium-sized|TRBJ2-5|TRBV11-3|NA
TGTGCCAGCAGCTCCGGGAAGAGGGTCCAAGAGACCCAGTACTTC
CASSSGKRVQETQYF
>15|large|TRBJ2-3|TRBV11-3|TRBD2
TGTGCCAGCAGCGGACTAGCGGGGGTCGCGGATACGCAGTATTTT
CASSGLAGVADTQYF
>15|NA|TRBJ2-5|TRBV11-3|NA
TGTGCCAGCAGCCGCAGTGGGACGGGTGGAGAGACCCAGTACTTC
CASSRSGTGGETQYF
>18|NA|TRBJ1-4|TRBV9|NA
TGTGCCAGCAGCCCAGAGAGGACAGTGGGGCCAACTAATGAAAAACTGTTTTTT
CASSPERTVGPTNEKLFF
>15|NA|TRBJ1-2|TRBV5-1|NA
TGCGCCAGCAGCTTGGGGACACCCGCTAACTATGGCTACACCTTC
CASSLGTPANYGYTF
>15|NA|TRBJ2-7|TRBV5-1|NA
TGCGCCAGCAGCTTGGGTCCAGGTTTCTCCTACGAGCAGTACTTC
CASSLGPGFSYEQYF
>15|NA|TRBJ1-1|TRBV23-1|TRBD1
TGCGCCAGCAGTCAATCCGACAGGGGGAACACTGAAGCTTTCTTT
CASSQSDRGNTEAFF
>15|medium-sized|TRBJ2-3|TRBV9|TRBD2
TGTGCCAGCAGCGTCCGGGGGGGAAGCACAGATACGCAGTATTTT
CASSVRGGSTDTQYF
>13|hyperexpanded|TRBJ2-7|TRBV6-8|NA
TGTGCCAGCAGCGTGACAGGACCCGGCGAGCAGTACTTC
CASSVTGPGEQYF
>15|once|TRBJ2-3|TRBV28|TRBD1
TGTGCCAGCAGTTTCGACAGGGTATCGGCAGATACGCAGTATTTT
CASSFDRVSADTQYF
>14|NA|TRBJ1-1|TRBV11-3|TRBD1
TGTGCCAGCAGCTGGGACAGGACGAACACTGAAGCTTTCTTT
CASSWDRTNTEAFF
>16|few|TRBJ1-2|TRBV6-8|TRBD1
TGTGCCAGCAGCCCCCTGGGACAGCCGCCCTTGAATGGCTACACCTTC
CASSPLGQPPLNGYTF
>13|few|TRBJ1-5|TRBV19|NA
TGTGCCAGTAGCTCCCGGTCGTTGGAGCCCCAGCATTTT
CASSSRSLEPQHF
>15|medium-sized|TRBJ2-7|TRBV9|TRBD1
TGTGCCAGCAGCGTAGGTTCAGGGGGCTTTTACGAGCAGTACTTC
CASSVGSGGFYEQYF
>16|few|TRBJ1-2|TRBV6-8|TRBD1
TGTGCCAGCGCCTTAGGACAGGGAGGTAAAAACTATGGCTACACCTTC
CASALGQGGKNYGYTF
>14|few|TRBJ2-2|TRBV28|NA
TGTGCCAGCAGGACAGCTCTTAACACCGGGGAGCTGTTTTTT
CASRTALNTGELFF
>14|NA|TRBJ2-7|TRBV5-1|NA
TGCGCCAGCAGCTTGGCCCCCAGGGGTTACGAGCAGTACTTC
CASSLAPRGYEQYF
>12|NA|TRBJ2-5|TRBV30|NA
TGTGCCTGGAGCGCGACGGAAGAGACCCAGTACTTC
CAWSATEETQYF
>13|few|TRBJ1-2|TRBV28|TRBD1
TGTGCCACCCGGGACAGTTCAAACTATGGCTACACCTTC
CATRDSSNYGYTF
>13|NA|TRBJ1-2|TRBV6-8|NA
TGTGCCAGCAGTTACGGGGAAAACTATGGCTACACCTTC
CASSYGENYGYTF
>13|NA|TRBJ2-7|TRBV2|NA
TGTGCCAGCAGTCACGGGCTCGCCTACGAGCAGTACTTC
CASSHGLAYEQYF
>14|few|TRBJ1-6|TRBV9|TRBD1
TGTGCCAGCAGTGGGGACAGTCCTAATTCACCCCTCCACTTT
CASSGDSPNSPLHF
>14|few|TRBJ1-1|TRBV7-5|NA
TGTGCCAGCAGCCCTTCCGGGGCGAACACTGAAGCTTTCTTT
CASSPSGANTEAFF
>15|few|TRBJ2-1|TRBV2|NA
TGTGCCAGCAGGCCCCCAGGAAGGGGGGGGAATGAGCAGTTCTTC
CASRPPGRGGNEQFF
>13|NA|TRBJ2-3|TRBV28|TRBD2
TGTGCCAGTAGCGGGGGGTTCACAGATACGCAGTATTTT
CASSGGFTDTQYF
>13|NA|TRBJ1-1|TRBV19|TRBD1
TGTGCCACCTCGGGACAGGTGAACACTGAAGCTTTCTTT
CATSGQVNTEAFF
>15|large|TRBJ2-1|TRBV9|TRBD2
TGTGCCAGCAGTGAACCTTCCGCGACTAGCGGTGAGCAGTTCTTC
CASSEPSATSGEQFF
>16|few|TRBJ1-2|TRBV19|TRBD1
TGTGCCAGTAGTATTAGATCAGGCGGGGACAGCTATGGCTACACCTTC
CASSIRSGGDSYGYTF
>15|medium-sized|TRBJ2-1|TRBV11-3|NA
TGTGCCAGCAGCTTAGGACATCTGTCCTACAATGAGCAGTTCTTC
CASSLGHLSYNEQFF
>14|NA|TRBJ2-5|TRBV28|NA
TGTGCCAGCAGTTTACCTCTGACTTCTGAGACCCAGTACTTC
CASSLPLTSETQYF
>13|few|TRBJ1-1|TRBV6-4|NA
TGTGCCAGCAGTTGGGCGTTATTCTTGAAAGCTTTCTTT
CASSWALFLKAFF
>12|NA|TRBJ1-2|TRBV19|NA
TGTGCCAGTAGTATGTTGAGCTATGGCTACACCTTC
CASSMLSYGYTF
>12|medium-sized|TRBJ2-1|TRBV6-8|NA
TGTGCCAGCAGTTACCTCAACAATGAGCAGTTCTTC
CASSYLNNEQFF
>12|NA|TRBJ2-1|TRBV19|NA
TGTGCCAGTAGTAACAGGGATGGCGAGCAGTTCTTC
CASSNRDGEQFF
>11|once|TRBJ2-5|TRBV14|NA
TGTGCCAGCAGCCACGGCGCGACCCAGTACTTC
CASSHGATQYF
>14|large|TRBJ1-2|TRBV9|TRBD1
TGTGCCAGCAGTGAAGGACAGGGTGGTAGTGGCTACACCTTC
CASSEGQGGSGYTF
>14|NA|TRBJ1-2|TRBV29-1|NA
TGCAGCGTTGCGACCCTGGCAGGGAACTATGGCTACACCTTC
CSVATLAGNYGYTF
>14|few|TRBJ2-2|TRBV9|NA
TGTGCCAGCAGTGAAGAAATGAACACCGGGGAGCTGTTTTTT
CASSEEMNTGELFF
>16|few|TRBJ2-2|TRBV19|NA
TGTGCCAGTAGTATGAGACACCGAACGAACACCGGGGAGCTGTTTTTT
CASSMRHRTNTGELFF
>14|once|TRBJ2-1|TRBV5-1|NA
TGCGCCAGCGGAGGCTCTAGCTCCTACAATGAGCAGTTCTTC
CASGGSSSYNEQFF
>12|NA|TRBJ1-2|TRBV19|NA
TGTGCCAGTAGTATGGGGGACTATGGCTACACCTTC
CASSMGDYGYTF
>14|NA|TRBJ1-1|TRBV11-3|NA
TGTGCCAGCAGCCCGACAGCTTCGAACACTGAAGCTTTCTTT
CASSPTASNTEAFF
>13|NA|TRBJ2-2|TRBV6-4|TRBD1
TGTGCCAGCAGGCAGGGGGCGAACGGGGAGCTGTTTTTT
CASRQGANGELFF
>16|few|TRBJ1-1|TRBV11-3|NA
TGTGCCAGCAGCTTGGAGTCGCGGGGGCTGGACACTGAAGCTTTCTTT
CASSLESRGLDTEAFF
>16|large|TRBJ1-1|TRBV19|NA
TGTGCCAGTAATGACCGCTCAGGACAGATGAACACTGAAGCTTTCTTT
CASNDRSGQMNTEAFF
>15|NA|TRBJ2-7|TRBV28|TRBD1
TGTGCCAGCTCTGGGGCCACAGGGGGGTGGTACGAGCAGTACTTC
CASSGATGGWYEQYF
>14|large|TRBJ1-1|TRBV9|NA
TGTGCCAGCAGCCTCGGGACATTAAACACTGAAGCTTTCTTT
CASSLGTLNTEAFF
>16|NA|TRBJ1-2|TRBV19|NA
TGTGCCAGTAGCCCGCGGCGGGGAGGGGATTACTATGGCTACACCTTC
CASSPRRGGDYYGYTF
>13|NA|TRBJ2-7|TRBV6-9|TRBD1
TGTGCCAGCAGTGAGGGGACAGGGGACGAGCAGTACTTC
CASSEGTGDEQYF
>14|NA|TRBJ1-2|TRBV11-3|TRBD1
TGTGCCAGCAGTCCGCAGGGGGCGGACTATGGCTACACCTTC
CASSPQGADYGYTF
>13|medium-sized|TRBJ1-1|TRBV9|NA
TGTGCCAGCAGTCTAAGTAGGGATACTGAAGCTTTCTTT
CASSLSRDTEAFF
>14|NA|TRBJ1-4|TRBV30|NA
TGTGCCTGGAGTGAGGCGCCAGCTAATGAAAAACTGTTTTTT
CAWSEAPANEKLFF
>15|NA|TRBJ2-2|TRBV19|TRBD1
TGTGCCAGTAGTATAGATCACAGGGGCACCGGGGAGCTGTTTTTT
CASSIDHRGTGELFF
>14|few|TRBJ1-1|TRBV29-1|TRBD1
TGCAGCGTCCGCGCCAGGGGGGTTGATACTGAAGCTTTCTTT
CSVRARGVDTEAFF
>15|few|TRBJ2-1|TRBV14|NA
TGTGCCAGCAGCCTACAGCCTTCTGGGGTCGATGAGCAGTTCTTC
CASSLQPSGVDEQFF
>15|NA|TRBJ2-7|TRBV19|NA
TGTGCCAGTAGTATCGATCTTCGGGCCTCCTACGAGCAGTACTTC
CASSIDLRASYEQYF
>15|once|TRBJ2-5|TRBV19|TRBD2
TGTGCCAGTAGTGAACTAGCGGGGGGGCCGGAGACCCAGTACTTC
CASSELAGGPETQYF
>13|NA|TRBJ2-3|TRBV29-1|NA
TGCAGCGTTGGCCCGACCGCAGGGGATACGCAGTATTTT
CSVGPTAGDTQYF